This is a list of T cell receptor beta chains from one sample in a study of cytomegalovirus exposure and HLA in healthy donors. Data came from immunoSEQ multiplex PCR; TCRdb stores just in-frame clones and leaves some out. The table has tens of thousands of clones, 65% to 80% seen once; the top ten hold roughly 12%. Material for sequencing was PBMCs. These receptors came from a male donor in good health and CMV-seropositive. Both conserved end residues are part of each CDR3. D genes are given only for firm matches. Only part of the rows carry a size: once, few, many, or a class if the clone is expanded.

clone size	D gene	CDR3 length	V gene	J gene	CDR3 DNA	CDR3 protein
NA	NA	14	TRBV5-1	TRBJ2-3	TGCGCCAGCAGCTTGGACAGGGCCACAGATACGCAGTATTTT	CASSLDRATDTQYF
once	TRBD1	19	TRBV18	TRBJ1-5	TGTGCCAGCTCACCACGGGGGGTCTCAGGGGGCGTCGTGAATCAGCCCCAGCATTTT	CASSPRGVSGGVVNQPQHF
NA	NA	16	TRBV19	TRBJ1-3	TGTGCCAGTAGTATTTACCGGAGTACCTCTGGAAACACCATATATTTT	CASSIYRSTSGNTIYF
NA	TRBD1	17	TRBV30	TRBJ2-1	TGTGCCTGGAGTAGTATCGAAGGACAGGGGCTTTACAATGAGCAGTTCTTC	CAWSSIEGQGLYNEQFF
few	TRBD2	16	TRBV19	TRBJ2-7	TGTGCCAGTAGGATCACCGGGACTAGCGGGGTCTACGAGCAGTACTTC	CASRITGTSGVYEQYF
NA	TRBD2	16	TRBV9	TRBJ2-3	TGTGCCAGCAGCGTAGCCAGCGGGGGTAGCACAGATACGCAGTATTTT	CASSVASGGSTDTQYF
NA	NA	13	TRBV14	TRBJ2-1	TGTGCCAGCAGCCAAGAATCGTATCATGAGCAGTTCTTC	CASSQESYHEQFF
NA	TRBD2	16	TRBV7-6	TRBJ2-5	TGTGCCAGCAGACCTCTAGCGGGAGGGCCTATGGAGACCCAGTACTTC	CASRPLAGGPMETQYF
NA	TRBD1	13	TRBV6-4	TRBJ1-1	TGTGCCAGCAGTGTACAGGGGTCCACTGAAGCTTTCTTT	CASSVQGSTEAFF
NA	TRBD2	16	TRBV25-1	TRBJ2-2	TGTGCCAGCAGTGATGGGGCTAGCGGGAAGGCCGGGGAGCTGTTTTTT	CASSDGASGKAGELFF
NA	NA	14	TRBV5-4	TRBJ1-3	TGTGCCAGCAGCCCCACAGGGTCTGGAAACACCATATATTTT	CASSPTGSGNTIYF
NA	TRBD2	17	TRBV15	TRBJ2-1	TGTGCCACCAGCAGCAGGACTAGCGGGAGGGTATACAATGAGCAGTTCTTC	CATSSRTSGRVYNEQFF
NA	NA	14	TRBV9	TRBJ2-2	TGTGCCAGCAGCTCCCTTAGGGGTCCCGGGGAGCTGTTTTTT	CASSSLRGPGELFF
NA	TRBD1	14	TRBV5-6	TRBJ1-2	TGTGCCAGCAGCCTGGGACAGGGTATTTGGGGCTACACCTTC	CASSLGQGIWGYTF
NA	NA	13	TRBV6-4	TRBJ2-5	TGTGCCAGCAGTAAGGGGATCTGGGAGACCCAGTACTTC	CASSKGIWETQYF
NA	NA	14	TRBV11-2	TRBJ1-1	TGTGCCAGCAGCGCCTGGAAGAGAGGGACTGAAGCTTTCTTT	CASSAWKRGTEAFF
NA	NA	14	TRBV2	TRBJ2-7	TGTGCCAGCAGTTATCGACAGGACTCCTACGAGCAGTACTTC	CASSYRQDSYEQYF
NA	NA	13	TRBV5-1	TRBJ1-6	TGCGCCAGCAGCTCCGGACAAGTCTCACCCCTCCACTTT	CASSSGQVSPLHF
few	NA	14	TRBV4-3	TRBJ1-1	TGCGCCAGCAGCCAAGGGTTGGGGGCCGATGAAGCTTTCTTT	CASSQGLGADEAFF
NA	NA	15	TRBV6-6	TRBJ1-4	TGTGCCAGCAGAGACCCCCAGGGCTATAATGAAAAACTGTTTTTT	CASRDPQGYNEKLFF
NA	NA	15	TRBV4-1	TRBJ2-7	TGCGCCAGCAGCCCCAATGAAATGGGGGGATACGAGCAGTACTTC	CASSPNEMGGYEQYF
few	TRBD1	17	TRBV19	TRBJ2-2	TGTGCCAGTACTAGACAGGGAGAAGTGGGAGACACCGGGGAGCTGTTTTTT	CASTRQGEVGDTGELFF
NA	TRBD1	15	TRBV19	TRBJ1-5	TGTGCCAGTAGTCAGTCCGGGACAGGGACTCAGCCCCAGCATTTT	CASSQSGTGTQPQHF
NA	TRBD1	14	TRBV18	TRBJ1-5	TGTGCCAGCTCTCCGGGACAGGGCGATCAGCCCCAGCATTTT	CASSPGQGDQPQHF
once	TRBD2	20	TRBV9	TRBJ2-1	TGTGCCAGCAGCGTAGCTAGTGCACAAGGGACTAGCAGAGCTTACAATGAGCAGTTCTTC	CASSVASAQGTSRAYNEQFF
NA	NA	16	TRBV4-1	TRBJ2-1	TGCGCCAGCAGCCAAGGATCAGGACAGAGGTACAATGAGCAGTTCTTC	CASSQGSGQRYNEQFF
NA	NA	13	TRBV30	TRBJ1-1	TGTGCCTGGAGAGTACATTCCGAAACACACCTCTTCTTT	CAWRVHSETHLFF
NA	TRBD2	15	TRBV4-3	TRBJ2-7	TGCGCCAGCAGCCTCTTAGCGGGGGGGCCCCACGAGCAGTACTTC	CASSLLAGGPHEQYF
NA	TRBD1	14	TRBV18	TRBJ2-3	TGTGCCAGCTCACCCGGACAGGGATATGATACGCAGTATTTT	CASSPGQGYDTQYF
once	TRBD1	13	TRBV7-9	TRBJ1-1	TGTGCCAGCACCAGGGGGCTGAGGACTGAAGCTTTCTTT	CASTRGLRTEAFF
NA	TRBD1	14	TRBV11-3	TRBJ2-7	TGTGCCAGCAGCTTGGGGACAGGGAACTACGAGCAGTACTTC	CASSLGTGNYEQYF
NA	NA	16	TRBV6-7	TRBJ2-7	TGTGCCAGCAGTTACACCTTTAGGGGGAGTGCGTACGAGCAGTACTTC	CASSYTFRGSAYEQYF
NA	TRBD1	15	TRBV7-2	TRBJ1-5	TGTGCCAGCAGCTCAAACAGGGGGCTAGGGCAGCCCCAGCATTTT	CASSSNRGLGQPQHF
NA	NA	17	TRBV7-2	TRBJ2-6	TGTGCCAGCAGCCGAGCCAAAGAAACCTCTGGGGCCAACGTCCTGACTTTC	CASSRAKETSGANVLTF
NA	TRBD1	15	TRBV13	TRBJ1-1	TGTGCCAGCAGGAATCAGGACAGGGTCCTCACTGAAGCTTTCTTT	CASRNQDRVLTEAFF
NA	NA	13	TRBV9	TRBJ2-7	TGTGCCAGCAGCGCCCACCAACACTACGAGCAGTACTTC	CASSAHQHYEQYF
NA	NA	12	TRBV11-2	TRBJ2-5	TGTGCCAGCAGCCGTAGGGGAGAGACCCAGTACTTC	CASSRRGETQYF
NA	NA	15	TRBV5-1	TRBJ1-1	TGCGCCAGCAGCCCTATGACAGTTTCGAACACTGAAGCTTTCTTT	CASSPMTVSNTEAFF
once	NA	11	TRBV7-9	TRBJ2-7	TGTTCCAGCAGCTTAGAAGCCGGGCAGTACTTC	CSSSLEAGQYF
NA	TRBD1	15	TRBV10-2	TRBJ2-7	TGCGCCAGCAGTGACGGGACAGGGATAGGCTACGAGCAGTACTTC	CASSDGTGIGYEQYF
NA	NA	13	TRBV6-1	TRBJ2-7	TGTGCCAGCAGCGGACAGACTACCTACGAGCAGTACTTC	CASSGQTTYEQYF
NA	NA	16	TRBV30	TRBJ2-1	TGTGCCTGGAGTAGGAAACAGGGGAGGTCTTACAATGAGCAGTTCTTC	CAWSRKQGRSYNEQFF
NA	NA	13	TRBV30	TRBJ2-5	TGTGCCTGGAGTGTCGGAGGCCAAGAGACCCAGTACTTC	CAWSVGGQETQYF
once	NA	15	TRBV6-4	TRBJ1-1	TGTGCCAGCAGTGCCGGTGGGGGGGGGAACACTGAAGCTTTCTTT	CASSAGGGGNTEAFF
NA	NA	21	TRBV7-3	TRBJ1-6	TGTGCCAGCAGCTCCACCCCTAGACAGGCAGGAGTTAGCTCCTATAATTCACCCCTCCACTTT	CASSSTPRQAGVSSYNSPLHF
once	NA	19	TRBV21-1	TRBJ2-1	TGTGCCAGCAGCAAAGGGCGCGGGGGCTCCCGAAGCTCCTACAATGAGCAGTTCTTC	CASSKGRGGSRSSYNEQFF
NA	TRBD1	15	TRBV7-2	TRBJ1-4	TGTGCCAGCAGCTTGGGCGGGACAGTAAATGAAAAACTGTTTTTT	CASSLGGTVNEKLFF
once	TRBD2	16	TRBV5-1	TRBJ2-5	TGCGCCAGCAGCGGACTAGCGGGAGGTACGCAAGAGACCCAGTACTTC	CASSGLAGGTQETQYF
NA	NA	17	TRBV28	TRBJ2-1	TGTGCCAGCAGTGGTCTCCCTGCGGGACCCCAAGACGGTGAGCAGTTCTTC	CASSGLPAGPQDGEQFF
NA	TRBD2	15	TRBV7-9	TRBJ2-3	TGTTCCAGCAGCTTAGGAGCGGGATTCACAGATACGCAGTATTTT	CSSSLGAGFTDTQYF
few	NA	13	TRBV6-1	TRBJ1-1	TGTGCCAGCAGTGGCAGGGCGAACACTGAAGCTTTCTTT	CASSGRANTEAFF
NA	NA	16	TRBV10-3	TRBJ2-7	TGTGCCATCAGTGACCCAGGGAAGGGTATCGTTCACGAGCAGTACTTC	CAISDPGKGIVHEQYF
NA	NA	15	TRBV4-3	TRBJ2-7	TGCGCCAGCAGCCAAGTTCAGGGTATGCTCTACGAGCAGTACTTC	CASSQVQGMLYEQYF
NA	TRBD1	13	TRBV30	TRBJ2-3	TGTGCCTGCTACAGGGGAAACACAGATACGCAGTATTTT	CACYRGNTDTQYF
NA	NA	14	TRBV7-2	TRBJ1-2	TGTGCCAGCAGCTTATCTGGGGGGGACTATGGCTACACCTTC	CASSLSGGDYGYTF
few	TRBD2	17	TRBV4-2	TRBJ2-2	TGTGCCAGCAGCCAAAATAGCGGGGGGACGAACACCGGGGAGCTGTTTTTT	CASSQNSGGTNTGELFF
NA	NA	14	TRBV27	TRBJ1-1	TGTGCCAGCAGGGTAACAGCACTGAACACTGAAGCTTTCTTT	CASRVTALNTEAFF